This T cell receptor beta chain was observed in a study of tumor and adjacent non-tumor tissue in lung cancer. Across the whole study: Around 4.4 million productive TCRbeta reads were obtained per sample on average. The study's findings and limits: Higher tumor TCR diversity was associated with shorter survival. Significantly higher TCR diversity was found in tumor than normal lung. Normal lung showed higher cumulative top 100 clone frequency than tumor.

Three rounds of nested PCR, following a modified ARM-PCR protocol, produced the TCRbeta library. In TCRdb, the multiplex PCR reads were re-called with MiXCR into one record per CDR3 protein. The sample lists about 75,000 distinct CDR3 sequences; around four fifths were seen once. As concerns this clonotype: Its cognate antigen is unknown. At one end, the junction sequence differs from germline, possibly due to a read error.

The CDR3 has 13 residues. CDR1 SGHAT and CDR2 FQNNGV come from the germline V gene. This sample's RNA came from whole unsorted tissue. The chain couples TRBV11-2 to TRBJ2-1; D gene unclear. Sequencing was done on a sample of lung tumor tissue. The receptor's source is a woman in her 50s with non-small cell lung cancer. The CDR3 is CASNLEAVNEQLF. In DNA, the CDR3 is TGTGCCAGCAACCTAGAGGCGGTCAATGAGCAGTTATTC.